Below are 31 T cell receptor beta chains sequenced from a single sample in a study of blood T cell repertoires in COVID-19. Profiled with immunoSEQ multiplex PCR; TCRdb holds only in-frame clones, not every one. The sample includes some 270,000 clones, around 81% of them seen just once. The sample comprised PBMCs or T cells enriched from blood (not recorded which). The receptors were gathered from a man in his forties or fifties who had recovered from COVID-19.

This clone showed up many times. The J gene is TRBJ1-1, the V gene TRBV18; weak D call: TRBD1 (5 bases). The germline CDR1 and CDR2 sequences are KGHSH and LQKENI. V was cut by 6 bases and J by 3 bases, with 14 bases left in between. CDR3 length: 14 amino acids. For the CDR3, the DNA is TGTGCCAGCTCGTTGACAGAGAAGGACACTGAAGCTTTCTTT. As protein: CASSLTEKDTEAFF. The entire variable domain, with the rest obtained from reference TRBV18 and TRBJ1-1, is as follows: NAGVMQNPRHLVRRRGQEARLRCSPMKGHSHVYWYRQLPEEGLKFMVYLQKENIIDESGMPKERFSAEFPKEGPSILRIQQVVRGDSAAYFCASSLTEKDTEAFFGQGTRLTVV.

This chain links TRBV7-3 with TRBJ1-1, with 8 positions matching TRBD1. This CDR3 region has 15 residues. CDR1 and CDR2 from the germline V gene are SGHTA and FQGTGA. The ends lost 4 bases at V and 1 base at J; junction bases unmatched: 5. The CDR3 loop is CASSSLGTGNTEAFF. CDR3 nucleotide sequence: TGTGCCAGCAGCTCCCTTGGGACAGGGAACACTGAAGCTTTCTTT. The entire variable domain, with the rest obtained from reference TRBV7-3 and TRBJ1-1, is as follows: GAGVSQTPSNKVTEKGKYVELRCDPISGHTALYWYRQSLGQGPEFLIYFQGTGAADDSGLPNDRFFAVRPEGSVSTLKIQRTERGDSAVYLCASSSLGTGNTEAFFGQGTRLTVV.

CDR3 DNA: TGCGCCAGCAGCCGGGAGGGGCGGGAGACCCAGTACTTC. Protein product: CASSREGRETQYF. The chain links TRBV5-1 to TRBJ2-5, with 8 bases lining up with TRBD2. Germline V gene data show CDR1 as SGHRS and CDR2 as YFSETQ. V was pared by 4 bases and J by 5 bases, with 4 bases of the junction left unmatched. This CDR3 is 13 amino acids long.

This clone occurred once. The gene calls are TRBV6-5 and TRBJ2-7, with 9 bases aligning to TRBD1. V shed 0 bases and J 5 bases; nucleotides not matched to a gene: 8. The CDR3 length is 16 residues. Germline CDR1 MNHEY, CDR2 SVGAGI. The CDR3 DNA reads TGTGCCAGCAGTTACTCGATAGGGACAGGGACCCACGAGCAGTACTTC. Protein sequence: CASSYSIGTGTHEQYF.

The J gene is TRBJ2-5, the V gene TRBV4-2, with 9 bases aligning to TRBD2. The germline V gene encodes CDR1 LGHNA and CDR2 YNFKEQ. The CDR3 totals 16 residues. Trimming removed 4 bases from V and 2 bases from J; junction bases left unmatched: 8. Written as DNA, the CDR3 is TGTGCCAGCAGCCTTCAGCGGGGGGCCAAACAAGAGACCCAGTACTTC. Translation gives CASSLQRGAKQETQYF.

V gene TRBV9 combines with J gene TRBJ1-1, with D maybe TRBD1 (6 bases). CDR3 size: 15 residues. Germline CDR1 and CDR2: SGDLS and YYNGEE. V dropped 1 base and J dropped 1 base, with 11 bases sitting between them. The CDR3 DNA sequence: TGTGCCAGCAGCGTACTGACAGGCAAGAACACTGAAGCTTTCTTT. This translates into CASSVLTGKNTEAFF.

The rearrangement uses TRBV18 and TRBJ2-7; D remains ambiguous. Germline CDR1 is KGHSH and CDR2 is LQKENI. The CDR3 contains 14 residues. The V and J ends lost 3 bases and 0 bases respectively, with 9 bases between them. CDR3 DNA: TGTGCCAGCTCACCCGCCGGTCCCTCCTACGAGCAGTACTTC. Translating it yields CASSPAGPSYEQYF.

J is TRBJ2-3 and V is TRBV25-1, with D maybe TRBD1 (6 bases). This CDR3 spans 17 amino acids. Germline lookup yields CDR1 MGHDK and CDR2 SYGVNS. V was trimmed by 11 bases and J by 4 bases, leaving 28 bases between them. CDR3 sequence: CASRPSQGWDTADTQYF. In DNA form, the CDR3 reads TGTGCCTCCCGGCCGTCGCAGGGATGGGACACAGCAGATACGCAGTATTTT.

This clone was seen only once. The gene calls are TRBV7-2 and TRBJ1-2; perhaps TRBD1 as D (6 bases). Deletions cut 4 bases from V and 8 bases from J, with 20 bases between. Looked up from germline, CDR1 is SGHTA and CDR2 is FQGNSA. The CDR3 is 15 residues long. CDR3 protein: CASSSTPGTIEGYTF. The CDR3 DNA sequence: TGTGCCAGCAGCTCGACTCCTGGGACAATCGAGGGCTACACCTTC.

The rearrangement uses TRBV7-8 and TRBJ1-6; D is undetermined. The CDR3 is 12 amino acids. The V end lost 2 bases, the J end lost 9 bases, and 5 bases lay between the germline ends. CDR1 SGHVS and CDR2 FQNEAQ come from the germline V gene. In nucleotides, the CDR3 is TGTGCCAGCAGCTTACCGGTTTCACCCCTCCACTTT. This translates into CASSLPVSPLHF.

The chain combines TRBV15 with TRBJ2-5, with a tentative D call TRBD2 (6 bases). This CDR3 has 17 residues. V shed 5 bases and J shed 4 bases, with 23 bases lying between them. Germline values: CDR1 LNHNV, CDR2 YYDKDF (reference sequence). CDR3 loop: CATSPGAGNGLGETQYF. CDR3 bases: TGTGCCACCAGCCCTGGGGCGGGGAATGGTTTAGGAGAGACCCAGTACTTC.

V and J are TRBV19 and TRBJ2-3; 7 nucleotides match TRBD2. The CDR3 consists of 14 residues. V shed 9 bases and J 5 bases; nucleotides not matched to a gene: 11. Looked up from germline, CDR1 is LNHDA and CDR2 is SQIVND (reference sequence). The CDR3 sequence is CASLERGREDTQYF. CDR3 nucleotides: TGTGCCAGCCTGGAGCGGGGACGGGAAGATACGCAGTATTTT.

As DNA, the CDR3 is TGTGCCAGCAGCCAAGAAGGCCCTCGGGGGGGGATGTTCTTC. Protein product: CASSQEGPRGGMFF. The gene calls are TRBV3-1 (or the pseudogene TRBV3-2) and TRBJ2-1; 8 positions agree with TRBD2. The germline V gene has CDR1 LGHDT and CDR2 YNNKEL (reference sequence). Losses at the gene ends were 0 bases for V and 15 bases for J; bases not matched to a gene: 10. This CDR3 contains 14 residues.

This clone is a singleton in its sample. The chain carries TRBV7-2 and TRBJ2-3; TRBD1 matches 9 bases. CDR3 length: 16 residues. Germline V gene sequence: CDR1 SGHTA, CDR2 FQGNSA. Losses at the gene ends were 3 bases for V and 8 bases for J; bases not matched to a gene: 12. In DNA form, the CDR3 reads TGTGCCAGCAGCTTGGACCGGGACAGGGCCCGTAGTACGCAGTATTTT. Translated, it gives CASSLDRDRARSTQYF.

The CDR3 here is CASLGLAGPLGTQYF. In DNA form, the CDR3 reads TGTGCCAGCCTGGGGCTAGCGGGGCCCCTTGGGACCCAGTACTTC. The chain joins TRBV2 to TRBJ2-5; 9 positions match TRBD2. CDR1 and CDR2 from the germline V gene are SNHLY and FYNNEI. J gave up 7 bases and V 8 bases, and 14 bases lay outside the gene matches. The CDR3 contains 15 residues.

The chain combines TRBV15 with TRBJ1-2; 7 bases match TRBD1. The CDR3 runs 18 residues. V gave up 3 bases and J gave up 4 bases; unmatched junction bases: 17. Germline CDR1 and CDR2: LNHNV and YYDKDF (reference sequence). The CDR3 here is CATSSPGTASGVIYGYTF. CDR3 DNA: TGTGCCACCAGCAGTCCCGGGACAGCCTCAGGGGTGATCTATGGCTACACCTTC.

CDR3 DNA sequence: TGTGCCAGCAGCCCCGAGGACAGGAACACTGAAGCTTTCTTT. This translates into CASSPEDRNTEAFF. V is TRBV4-2 and J is TRBJ1-1, with D possibly matching TRBD1 (6 bases). The CDR3 covers 14 residues. Between the trimmed V and J ends, which lost 4 bases and 1 base, there was a span of 10 bases. Germline lookup yields CDR1 LGHNA and CDR2 YNFKEQ.

The V and J genes are TRBV27 and TRBJ1-2, with 7 nucleotides matching TRBD1. Germline CDR1 MNHEY, CDR2 SMNVEV (reference sequence). The CDR3 contains 14 residues. Trimming at V came to 2 bases and at J to 3 bases, leaving 3 bases not matched to a gene. CDR3 nucleotide sequence: TGTGCCAGCAGTTTACAGGGGGAAGACTATGGCTACACCTTC. It is translated as CASSLQGEDYGYTF.

Only one count was recorded for this clone. The chain uses TRBV18 and TRBJ2-5; D is uncertain. There are 14 residues in the CDR3. V gave up 3 bases and J gave up 1 base, with 9 bases separating them. Germline loops: CDR1 KGHSH, CDR2 LQKENI. The CDR3 is CASSPGWSQETQYF. CDR3 DNA: TGTGCCAGCTCACCCGGGTGGTCCCAAGAGACCCAGTACTTC.

This clone was seen a few times. V is TRBV9 and J is TRBJ2-2, with a weak D call TRBD2 (6 bases). The germline V and J ends were trimmed by 4 bases and 0 bases, with 16 bases remaining between them. The CDR3 length is 17 residues. Germline V gene sequence: CDR1 SGDLS, CDR2 YYNGEE. As DNA, the CDR3 is TGTGCCAGCAGCCCACGAACAGGCGGGACGAACACCGGGGAGCTGTTTTTT. Protein sequence: CASSPRTGGTNTGELFF.

This clone was detected only a few times. This chain uses TRBV27 with TRBJ1-2, with D perhaps TRBD1 (6 bases). With 4 bases removed from V and 8 bases from J, the gap between germline ends came to 17 bases. This CDR3 has 14 residues. From germline, CDR1 is MNHEY and CDR2 SMNVEV (reference sequence). CDR3 protein: CASSSYGGLLGYTF. The CDR3 region has the DNA TGTGCCAGCAGTTCGTACGGGGGGCTCTTGGGCTACACCTTC.

This chain connects TRBV11-3 to TRBJ1-2; possibly TRBD1 for D (5 bases). The CDR3 extends over 13 amino acids. Looked up from germline, CDR1 is SGHNT and CDR2 is YENEEA. With 4 bases removed from V and 4 bases from J, the gap between germline ends came to 10 bases. CDR3 nucleotides: TGTGCCAGCAGCTCAGGGAGGAGCTATGGCTACACCTTC. This gives the protein CASSSGRSYGYTF.

This clone has a count of ten or more. This chain links TRBV29-1 with TRBJ2-7; no firm D call. The CDR3 loop spans 10 amino acids. Germline lookup yields CDR1 SQVTM and CDR2 ANQGSEA. Trimming took 0 bases from V and 7 from J, leaving 4 bases between them. CDR3 sequence (DNA): TGCAGCGTTGAAGATTTAGAGCAGTACTTC. Its translation is CSVEDLEQYF.

The V gene is TRBV27, the J gene TRBJ2-1; TRBD1 matches at 8 bases. J was trimmed by 7 bases and V by 3 bases; bases with no gene match: 23. Germline loops: CDR1 MNHEY, CDR2 SMNVEV (reference sequence). The CDR3 runs to 20 residues. Written as DNA, the CDR3 is TGTGCCAGCAGTTTCGAGATGACAGGGGCGCGCGGCCAACACGTAAATGAGCAGTTCTTC. Encoded protein: CASSFEMTGARGQHVNEQFF.

This chain uses TRBV6-4 with TRBJ2-1; weak D call: TRBD2 (6 bases). The germline V gene encodes CDR1 MRHNA and CDR2 SNTAGT. The CDR3 contains 15 residues. V was trimmed by 4 bases and J by 10 bases, leaving 20 bases between them. CDR3 sequence reads: CASSGGTSGVREQFF. CDR3 in DNA: TGTGCCAGCAGTGGAGGGACTTCCGGGGTACGAGAGCAGTTCTTC.

The J gene is TRBJ2-7, the V gene TRBV7-9; D might be TRBD1 (5 bases). This CDR3 region has 13 residues. Trimming took off 3 bases at V and 3 bases at J, with 9 bases between the two ends. Germline CDR1 SEHNR, CDR2 FQNEAQ (reference sequence). CDR3: CASSLDMDYEQYF. The CDR3 nucleotides read TGTGCCAGCAGCTTGGACATGGACTACGAGCAGTACTTC.

The sample holds one count of this clone. This sequence joins TRBV11-1 and TRBJ1-1; 8 bases line up with TRBD1. The germline V gene has CDR1 SGHAT and CDR2 FQDESV (reference sequence). There are 16 residues in the CDR3. V lost 5 bases, J lost 4 bases, and 12 bases stayed unmatched. For the CDR3, the DNA is TGTGCCAGCAGCAGCCGGGACAGGAGTTTACTCACTGAAGCTTTCTTT. Translating it yields CASSSRDRSLLTEAFF.

The V gene is TRBV7-2, the J gene TRBJ2-1, with 12 bases aligning to TRBD2. Germline CDR1 and CDR2: SGHTA and FQGNSA. V lost 5 bases to trimming and J lost 7 bases; unmatched junction nucleotides: 15. This CDR3 has 18 residues. Here the CDR3 reads CASSPPRLAGGPGNEQFF. The CDR3 DNA sequence: TGTGCCAGCAGCCCGCCCCGGCTAGCGGGAGGGCCGGGGAATGAGCAGTTCTTC.

The genes are TRBV6-5 and TRBJ2-1, with 7 bases that match TRBD2. V lost 5 bases to trimming and J lost 10 bases; unmatched junction nucleotides: 11. The germline V gene has CDR1 MNHEY and CDR2 SVGAGI. This CDR3 spans 14 amino acids. The CDR3 coding sequence is TGTGCCAGCAGTCGGTCCGCGGGGGAGCCCGAGCAGTTCTTC. It specifies CASSRSAGEPEQFF.

The chain employs TRBV9 and TRBJ1-2, with D possibly being TRBD1 (5 bases). CDR3 length: 15 amino acids. CDR1 SGDLS and CDR2 YYNGEE come from the germline V gene. The germline V and J ends were trimmed by 0 bases and 1 base, with 10 bases remaining between them. CDR3 in amino acids: CASSVGGRDNYGYTF. CDR3 nucleotide sequence: TGTGCCAGCAGCGTAGGGGGGAGGGATAACTATGGCTACACCTTC.

The chain is built from TRBV6-2 or TRBV6-3 and TRBJ2-4; the match to TRBD1 covers 7 bases. In germline, CDR1 is MNHEY, CDR2 SVGEGT. The CDR3 is 16 amino acids. The junction had 10 bases not matched to a gene; V was cut back by 5 bases and J by 3 bases. The CDR3 DNA reads as TGTGCCAGCAGTCGTGACAGGGAGTGGGGCAAAAACATTCAGTACTTC. Its translation: CASSRDREWGKNIQYF.